This TCR beta chain was profiled in a study of identical twins. TCRdb analysed the 5' RACE reads with MiXCR anew, one entry per CDR3 protein. The table records approximately 220,000 distinct CDR3 sequences, around 8% of them present only once. This clonotype was seen a handful of times. Its antigen is unidentified. Points from the study as a whole: Models predicted less out-of-frame TCR alpha sharing in monozygotic twins than was found. Where beta out-of-frame sequences were concerned, excess twin sharing was weaker.

This CDR3 has 13 amino acids. V lost 4 bases and J 1 base, leaving 8 bases between the germline ends. CDR1 and CDR2 (germline): SGHRS, YFSETQ. These same records also appear under a second study, on yellow fever vaccine responses in identical twins.

The genes are TRBV5-1 and TRBJ2-5; D tentatively fits TRBD1 or TRBD2 (6 bases each). This receptor was identified in a woman between 18 and 29 years old in good health. The material sequenced was memory (CD45RO+) T cells sorted from blood. CDR3 region: CASSGGRQETQYF. CDR3 sequence (DNA): TGCGCCAGCAGCGGGGGGCGCCAAGAGACCCAGTACTTC.